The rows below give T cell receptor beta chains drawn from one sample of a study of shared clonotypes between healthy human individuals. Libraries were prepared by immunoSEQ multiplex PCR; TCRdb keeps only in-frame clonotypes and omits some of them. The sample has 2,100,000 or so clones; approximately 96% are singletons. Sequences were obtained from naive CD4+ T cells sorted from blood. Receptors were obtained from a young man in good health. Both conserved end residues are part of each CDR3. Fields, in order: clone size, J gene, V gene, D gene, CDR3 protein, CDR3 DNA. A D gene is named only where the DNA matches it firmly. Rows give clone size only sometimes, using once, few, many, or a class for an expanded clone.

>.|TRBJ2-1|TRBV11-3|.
CASSSGGVYNEQFF
TGTGCCAGCAGCTCTGGAGGGGTATACAATGAGCAGTTCTTC
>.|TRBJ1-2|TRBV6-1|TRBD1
CASRPGQGRYGYTF
TGTGCCAGCAGACCCGGACAGGGCCGCTATGGCTACACCTTC
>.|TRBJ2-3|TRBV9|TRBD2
CASSVAGSGGLTDTQYF
TGTGCCAGCAGCGTAGCAGGTAGCGGGGGACTCACAGATACGCAGTATTTT
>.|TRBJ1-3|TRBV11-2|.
CASSLPGTGNTIYF
TGTGCCAGCAGCTTGCCGGGGACAGGAAACACCATATATTTT
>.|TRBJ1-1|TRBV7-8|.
CASSLEGGNTEAFF
TGTGCCAGCAGCTTAGAAGGGGGGAACACTGAAGCTTTCTTT
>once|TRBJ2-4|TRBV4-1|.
CASSPRFLAKNIQYF
TGCGCCAGCAGTCCAAGATTCTTAGCCAAAAACATTCAGTACTTC
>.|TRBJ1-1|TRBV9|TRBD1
CASSVGTGRGNTEAFF
TGTGCCAGCAGCGTAGGGACAGGGCGCGGGAACACTGAAGCTTTCTTT
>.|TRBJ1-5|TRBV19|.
CASSIGGLGNQPQHF
TGTGCCAGTAGTATCGGGGGGCTCGGCAATCAGCCCCAGCATTTT
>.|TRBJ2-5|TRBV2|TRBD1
CASSPDRVQETQYF
TGTGCCAGCAGTCCCGACAGGGTACAAGAGACCCAGTACTTC
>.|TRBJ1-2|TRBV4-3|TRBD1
CASSQAAGGYGYTF
TGCGCCAGCAGCCAAGCGGCAGGGGGCTATGGCTACACCTTC
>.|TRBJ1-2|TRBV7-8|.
CASSLVLGENYGYTF
TGTGCCAGCAGCTTAGTGCTTGGGGAGAACTATGGCTACACCTTC
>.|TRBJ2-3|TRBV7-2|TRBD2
CASSPLAGLSTDTQYF
TGTGCCAGCAGTCCTCTAGCGGGGCTTAGCACAGATACGCAGTATTTT
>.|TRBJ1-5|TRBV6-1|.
CASSERAGDQPQHF
TGTGCCAGCAGTGAACGGGCAGGGGATCAGCCCCAGCATTTT
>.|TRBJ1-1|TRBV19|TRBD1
CASSPLGEGARSPKAFF
TGTGCCAGTAGTCCACTCGGGGAGGGGGCTAGGTCCCCCAAAGCTTTCTTT
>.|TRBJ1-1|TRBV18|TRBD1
CASSPQGNSGGSNTEAFF
TGTGCCAGCTCACCACAAGGAAATTCAGGGGGATCGAACACTGAAGCTTTCTTT
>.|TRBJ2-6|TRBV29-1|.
CSGRNSGANVLTF
TGCAGCGGTCGTAACTCTGGGGCCAACGTCCTGACTTTC
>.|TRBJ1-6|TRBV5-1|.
CASSLNRDFNNSPLHF
TGCGCCAGCAGCTTGAACAGGGACTTCAATAATTCACCCCTCCACTTT